The sequence of this TCR beta chain was determined in a study of a mutant IDH1 vaccine in newly diagnosed glioma. Study overall: In the visit schedule, V12 fell in week 35, while V13 fell in week 47.

The table came from immunoSEQ multiplex PCR; TCRdb's copy has only in-frame clones and leaves some out. Seen here are approximately 50,000 clones, 86% observed once, and the top ten hold around 1.5%. Germline lookup yields CDR1 SGHRS and CDR2 YFSETQ. With 0 bases removed from V and 6 bases from J, the gap between germline ends came to 12 bases. This CDR3 spans 14 amino acids. Time point meaning: week 35, safety follow-up. Vaccination comprised doses that each held 300 ug of mutant IDH1 20-mer peptide, plus topical imiquimod. About this clone itself: Antigen unknown.

The sample consisted of PBMCs, taken from a glioma patient whose treatment included an IDH1 peptide vaccine. V gene TRBV5-1 combines with J gene TRBJ1-2; D call uncertain. The receptor's source is a man in his forties with glioma. The CDR3 coding sequence is TGCGCCAGCAGCTTGGATTTGGTACAAGATGGCTACACCTTC. Translating gives CASSLDLVQDGYTF.